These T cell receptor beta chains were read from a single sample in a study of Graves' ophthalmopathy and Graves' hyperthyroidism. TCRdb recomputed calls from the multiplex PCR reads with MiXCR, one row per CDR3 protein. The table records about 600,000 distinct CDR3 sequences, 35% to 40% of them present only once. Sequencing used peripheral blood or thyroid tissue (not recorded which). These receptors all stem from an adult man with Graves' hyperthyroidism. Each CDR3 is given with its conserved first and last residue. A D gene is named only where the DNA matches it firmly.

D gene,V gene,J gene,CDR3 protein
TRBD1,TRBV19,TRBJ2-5,CASSINPPRQGRQTQYF
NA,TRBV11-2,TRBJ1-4,CASSQEGGTKNSRFREELFF
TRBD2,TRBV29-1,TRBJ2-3,CSVGGTKGTDTQYF
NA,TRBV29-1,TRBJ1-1,CSVAKGWTEAFF
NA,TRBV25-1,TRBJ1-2,CASRPSNYAGRDYGYTF
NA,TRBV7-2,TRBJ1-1,CASSLEGGDTEAFF
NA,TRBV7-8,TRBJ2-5,CASSLDLAGARGETQYF
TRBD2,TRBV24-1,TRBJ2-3,CATSVTSGGLGDTQYF
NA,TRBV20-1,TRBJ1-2,CSARGQTDNYGYTF
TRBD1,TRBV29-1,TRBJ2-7,CSVLRDSPYEQYF
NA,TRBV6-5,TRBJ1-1,CASRPAQGLEAFF
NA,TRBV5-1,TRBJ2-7,CASSLDRVGPRYEQYF
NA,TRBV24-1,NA,CATSDSVNEQFF
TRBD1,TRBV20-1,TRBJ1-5,CSARVVQGASQPQHF
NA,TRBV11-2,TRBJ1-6,CASSPRIPTGSSYNSPLHF
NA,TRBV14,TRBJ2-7,CASSPLRTADYEQYF
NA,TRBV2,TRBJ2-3,CASKEGHSTDTQYF
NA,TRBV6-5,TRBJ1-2,CASSEFYNYGYTF
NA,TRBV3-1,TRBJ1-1,CASSRKGNTEAFF
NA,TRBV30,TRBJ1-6,CAWRQGRESPLHF
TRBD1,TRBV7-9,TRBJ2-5,CASSHQGTGGMGQETQYF
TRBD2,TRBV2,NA,CASRVAAGGSEQFF
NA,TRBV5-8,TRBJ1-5,CASSSRGGSNQPQHF
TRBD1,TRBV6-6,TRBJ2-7,CAAMGQGYEQYF
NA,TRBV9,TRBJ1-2,CASSVDLQGCYTF
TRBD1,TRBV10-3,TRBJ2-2,CAISEDRGHTGELFF
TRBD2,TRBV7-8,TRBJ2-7,CASSIAGLQSYEQYF
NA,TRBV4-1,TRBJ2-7,CASSPHTLSPGTARYEQYF
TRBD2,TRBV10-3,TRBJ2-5,CASRYRGGASLETQYF
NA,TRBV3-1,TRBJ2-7,CASSQGTGEQYF
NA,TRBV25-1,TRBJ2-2,CAWRTGRTGELFF
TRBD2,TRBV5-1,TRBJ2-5,CASSLSGSSGAGETQYF
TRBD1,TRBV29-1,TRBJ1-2,CSVEVRGQGAVGYTF
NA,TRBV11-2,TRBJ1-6,CASSLDQVQGGLMGSPLHF
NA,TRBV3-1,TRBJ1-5,CASSQTGSGPQHF
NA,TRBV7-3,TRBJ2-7,CASSTQRRTAFYEQYF
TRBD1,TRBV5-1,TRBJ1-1,CASSLGATGPVAEAFF
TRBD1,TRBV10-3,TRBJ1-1,CATAQQGGGTEAFF
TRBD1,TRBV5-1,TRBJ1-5,CASSSGTGNSNQPQHF